The 9 T cell receptor beta chains presented below share a single source sample, sequenced in a study of blood T cell repertoires in COVID-19. Clones were sequenced by immunoSEQ multiplex PCR, and TCRdb holds only the in-frame ones, with some missing. The table lists about 440,000 clones, about 85% of them singletons. Sequencing was performed on PBMCs or T cells enriched from blood (not recorded which). These receptor sequences come from a woman younger than 35 with acute COVID-19.

The chain couples TRBV6-5 to TRBJ2-2; TRBD1 might be the D (6 bases). The CDR3 runs to 13 residues. V was cut by 8 bases and J by 6 bases, with 13 bases left in between. Germline-derived CDR1 and CDR2 are MNHEY and SVGAGI. The CDR3 is CASQGQVAGELFF. The DNA for the CDR3 is TGTGCCAGCCAGGGACAAGTGGCCGGGGAGCTGTTTTTT.

The chain joins TRBV19 to TRBJ1-2; 7 bases match TRBD1. The junction had 10 bases not matched to a gene; V was cut back by 6 bases and J by 6 bases. The CDR3 loop spans 14 amino acids. Looked up from germline, CDR1 is LNHDA and CDR2 is SQIVND (reference sequence). The CDR3 region is CASSPARTGDGYTF. CDR3 nucleotide sequence: TGTGCCAGTAGCCCCGCCCGGACAGGTGATGGCTACACCTTC.

This chain joins TRBV6-5 and TRBJ2-1, with TRBD2 identical over 9 bases. The CDR3 consists of 13 residues. V trimming: 7 bases; J trimming: 3 bases; junction bases outside the gene matches: 1. Germline lookup yields CDR1 MNHEY and CDR2 SVGAGI. CDR3 region: CASKTSGYNEQFF. In nucleotides, the CDR3 is TGTGCCAGCAAGACTAGCGGCTACAATGAGCAGTTCTTC.

This chain connects TRBV5-1 to TRBJ1-4, with no clear D. Germline V gene data show CDR1 as SGHRS and CDR2 as YFSETQ. Between the trimmed V and J ends, which lost 2 bases and 4 bases, there was a span of 15 bases. This CDR3 has 16 amino acids. The CDR3 nucleotides are TGCGCCAGCAGCTTTAAACCGGGAGGTTTTAATGAAAAACTGTTTTTT. This gives the protein CASSFKPGGFNEKLFF.

The chain has TRBV7-2 and TRBJ1-6; 9 bases are shared with TRBD1. V shed 7 bases, J shed 8 bases, and the junction held 6 bases outside the gene matches. The length of the CDR3 is 14 residues. Germline CDR1 SGHTA, CDR2 FQGNSA. CDR3 nucleotides: TGTGCCAGCACCAACACAGGGGGCCATTCACCCCTCCACTTT. Residues: CASTNTGGHSPLHF.

The chain uses TRBV2 and TRBJ2-4; D perhaps matches TRBD1 (6 bases). From germline, CDR1 is SNHLY and CDR2 FYNNEI. V lost 6 bases and J 0 bases, leaving 15 bases between the germline ends. The CDR3 length is 16 residues. CDR3: CASSADRFVAKNIQYF. The CDR3, as DNA: TGTGCCAGCAGCGCAGACAGGTTTGTAGCCAAAAACATTCAGTACTTC.

The V and J genes are TRBV6-2 or TRBV6-3 and TRBJ2-7, with 7 bases that match TRBD2. CDR1 MNHEY and CDR2 SVGEGT come from the germline V gene. V was pared by 2 bases and J by 0 bases, with 4 bases of the junction left unmatched. This CDR3 comprises 15 residues. The CDR3: CASSYGGSHSYEQYF. DNA of the CDR3: TGTGCCAGCAGTTACGGCGGGAGCCACTCCTACGAGCAGTACTTC.

This clone has more than one count but fewer than ten. The rearrangement joins TRBV7-9 to TRBJ1-5; D is undetermined. V was pared by 5 bases and J by 6 bases, with 11 bases between. The germline V gene has CDR1 SEHNR and CDR2 FQNEAQ (reference sequence). The CDR3 loop spans 13 amino acids. The CDR3 coding sequence is TGTGCCAGCAGCCGCGGGGTAGCTCAGCCCCAGCATTTT. It specifies CASSRGVAQPQHF.

This chain uses TRBV6-5 with TRBJ1-5; D gene ambiguous. Trimming took 5 bases from V and 6 from J, leaving 11 bases between them. CDR3 length equals 13 residues. Germline lookup yields CDR1 MNHEY and CDR2 SVGAGI. The DNA for the CDR3 is TGTGCCAGCAGTCGAGGGCCGGGTCAGCCCCAGCATTTT. Its protein is CASSRGPGQPQHF.